This T cell receptor beta chain was profiled in a study of T cell responses to AZD1222 COVID-19 vaccine. In the study overall: Pooling of second doses given at about 4 or about 12 weeks was done. Points from the study as a whole: Samples come after the peak T cell response, not at day 14. At 160-218 and 743-854, vaccine-associated CD4 TCRs were dominant, and they spanned spike.

The data were produced by immunoSEQ multiplex PCR, yet TCRdb's version contains in-frame clones alone and is incomplete. Here the sample spans more than 100,000 clones, 90% to 95% being singletons. Trimming took 3 bases from V and 1 from J; bases not matched to a gene: 5. The CDR3 extends over 16 amino acids. CDR1 ENHRY and CDR2 SYGVKD come from the germline V gene. About this clone: Its specificity is not known.

V and J are TRBV10-3 and TRBJ2-2, with 7 positions matching TRBD2. Source: peripheral blood, taken on day 0 of AZD1222 vaccination. The source is an adult in good health. As DNA, the CDR3 is TGTGCCATCAGTGAATCCGCGGGAGTGAACACCGGGGAGCTGTTTTTT. Translated: CAISESAGVNTGELFF.